This T cell receptor (beta chain) was captured in a study of diagnostic markers for celiac disease (dated by TCRdb to about 2020). Per the germline V gene (reference sequence), DFQATT is the CDR1 and SNEGSKA is the CDR2. The CDR3 starts with the cysteine, ends with the phenylalanine, and has 12 residues. No DNA sequence was recorded. This sample was sequenced with an Illumina MiSeq. The reads were reprocessed in TCRdb, with one entry per CDR3 protein sequence and no accompanying DNA. The sample's table covers about 670 distinct CDR3 sequences. Around 58% of the sample comes from the top ten. This clonotype comes out as large (0.1 to 1%) from its frequency, since no count is listed. Its antigen is not yet known.

The rearranged segments are TRBV20-1 and TRBJ2-5. The source of this sequence is a human donor. The sample comprised either unsorted cells or a sorted T cell fraction (not recorded which). The CDR3 sequence is CSASIVGETQYF.